The rows below give T cell receptor beta chains drawn from one sample of a study of shared clonotypes between healthy human individuals. Method: immunoSEQ multiplex PCR; TCRdb's copy keeps in-frame clones and lacks some. The table lists a few hundred thousand clones, about 69% of them singletons. The sample consisted of memory CD4+ T cells sorted from blood. The source of these receptors is a man aged 25 to 40 in good health. The CDR3 runs from the conserved cysteine through the conserved F or W.

v_call cdr3_aa
TRBV28 CASSPPEQPRGYTF
TRBV7-2 CASSLGLRGEQYF
TRBV5-1 CASSRTPSVGGVYEQYF
TRBV6-8 CASSYIPRLAYEQFF
TRBV7-2 CASSLRPGVGNTIYF
TRBV29-1 CSARKGTYNEQFF
TRBV4-1 CASSQVRTTGELFF
TRBV2 CASSGPTAATYEQYF
TRBV29-1 CSVSLYNEQFF
TRBV9 CASSERAGSGQETQYF
TRBV28 CASIDGSRDRGTDTQYF
TRBV2 CARSRDRDSGYTF
TRBV19 CASSSRANVLTF
TRBV11-2 CASSLWREQGEQFF
TRBV28 CASRSPGQGNTIYF
TRBV4-1 CASSQRPPGAQGTEAFF
TRBV2 CASRGGSPNTGELFF
TRBV5-1 CASSWGDLTDTQYF
TRBV19 CASSTRRQMNTGELFF
TRBV7-2 CASSLEGRGPRGEQYF
TRBV4-2 CASSQDILAKNIQYF
TRBV21-1 CASSKNQGTSGTYEQYF
TRBV7-7 CAIQARQGKYEQYF
TRBV19 CAIRTGTGSYNEQFF
TRBV11-2 CASSSSAVGTGETQYF
TRBV27 CASSLRGARLAEYNEQFF
TRBV30 CAWSRYSGTVNEKLFF
TRBV27 CASSFVASLNTEAFF
TRBV9 CASSAALAGTGELFF
TRBV5-4 CASSSLVQGSQYGYTF
TRBV5-1 CASSPLTVTYEQYF
TRBV7-9 CASSLSSTTGKRGYTF
TRBV5-6 CASSLNYDEQFF
TRBV28 CASQREVGELFF
TRBV30 CAWSDLSGSRYTQYF
TRBV19 CASSVRGTEAFF
TRBV2 CASSRQWGRGTQYF
TRBV30 CAWSVRAANTEAFF
TRBV29-1 CSVNIGVGGETQYF
TRBV7-9 CASSLNTEAFF
TRBV15 CATSRDSLGRGKLFF
TRBV18 CASSPVSGLAVNNEQFF
TRBV5-1 CASSWGTSGSHNEQFF
TRBV6-1 CASSAGLAGYNEQFF
TRBV5-1 CASRSGTPTDTQYF
TRBV19 CASSPFNNEQFF
TRBV10-3 CAIRVSGVSYEQYF
TRBV5-1 CASSWTIGQEDEQYF
TRBV5-6 CASSLWQGQETQYF
TRBV9 CASSVWPRSDNEQFF